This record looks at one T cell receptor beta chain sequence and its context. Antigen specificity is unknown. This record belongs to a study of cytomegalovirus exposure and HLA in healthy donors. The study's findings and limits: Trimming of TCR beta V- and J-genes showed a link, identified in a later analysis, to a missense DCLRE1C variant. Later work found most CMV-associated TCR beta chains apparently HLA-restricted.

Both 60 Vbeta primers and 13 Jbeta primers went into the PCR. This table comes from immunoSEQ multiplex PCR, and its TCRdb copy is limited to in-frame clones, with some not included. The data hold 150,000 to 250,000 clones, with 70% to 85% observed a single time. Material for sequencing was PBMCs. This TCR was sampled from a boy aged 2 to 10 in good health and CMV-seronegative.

Written as DNA, the CDR3 is TGTGCCAGTAGTGGCCCTACCCCCAGGGGATACTACGAGCAGTACTTC. It is translated as CASSGPTPRGYYEQYF. The chain recombines TRBV19 with TRBJ2-7, with a weak D call TRBD1 (6 bases). Trimming removed 5 bases at V and 3 bases at J, with 20 bases between. The germline CDR1 and CDR2 sequences are LNHDA and SQIVND (reference sequence). This CDR3 region has 16 residues.